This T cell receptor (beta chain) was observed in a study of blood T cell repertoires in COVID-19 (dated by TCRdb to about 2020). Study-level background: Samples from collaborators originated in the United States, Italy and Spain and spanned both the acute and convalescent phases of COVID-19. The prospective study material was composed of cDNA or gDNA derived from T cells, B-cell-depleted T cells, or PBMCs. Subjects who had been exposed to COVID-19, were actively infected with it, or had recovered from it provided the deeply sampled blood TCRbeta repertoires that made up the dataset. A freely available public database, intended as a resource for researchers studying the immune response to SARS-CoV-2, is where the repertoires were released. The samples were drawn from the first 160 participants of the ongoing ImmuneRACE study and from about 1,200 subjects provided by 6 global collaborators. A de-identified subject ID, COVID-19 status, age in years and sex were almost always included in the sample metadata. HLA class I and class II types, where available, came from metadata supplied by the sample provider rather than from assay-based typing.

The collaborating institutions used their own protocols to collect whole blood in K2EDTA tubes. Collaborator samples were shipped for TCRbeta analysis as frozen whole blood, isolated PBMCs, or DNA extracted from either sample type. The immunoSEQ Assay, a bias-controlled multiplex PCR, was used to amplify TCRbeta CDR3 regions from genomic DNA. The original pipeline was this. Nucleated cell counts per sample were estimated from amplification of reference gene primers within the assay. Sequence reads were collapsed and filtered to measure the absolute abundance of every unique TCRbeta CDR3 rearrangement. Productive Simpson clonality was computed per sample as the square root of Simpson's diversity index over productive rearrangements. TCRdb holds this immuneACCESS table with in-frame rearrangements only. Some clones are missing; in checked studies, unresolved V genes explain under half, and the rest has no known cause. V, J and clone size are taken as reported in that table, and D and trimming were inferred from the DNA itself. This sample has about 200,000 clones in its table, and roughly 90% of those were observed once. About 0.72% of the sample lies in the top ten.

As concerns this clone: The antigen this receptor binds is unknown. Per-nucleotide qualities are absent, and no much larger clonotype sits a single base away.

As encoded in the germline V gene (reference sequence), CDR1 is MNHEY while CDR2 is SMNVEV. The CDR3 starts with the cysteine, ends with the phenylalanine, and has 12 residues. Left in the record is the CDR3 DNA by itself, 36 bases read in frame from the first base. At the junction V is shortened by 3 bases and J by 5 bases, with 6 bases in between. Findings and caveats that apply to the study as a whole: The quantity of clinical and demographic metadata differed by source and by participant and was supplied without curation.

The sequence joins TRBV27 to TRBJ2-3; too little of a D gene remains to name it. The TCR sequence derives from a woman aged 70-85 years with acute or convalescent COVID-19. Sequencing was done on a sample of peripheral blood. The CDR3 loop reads CASSFNGDTQYF. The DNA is TGTGCCAGCAGTTTCAACGGAGATACGCAGTATTTT.